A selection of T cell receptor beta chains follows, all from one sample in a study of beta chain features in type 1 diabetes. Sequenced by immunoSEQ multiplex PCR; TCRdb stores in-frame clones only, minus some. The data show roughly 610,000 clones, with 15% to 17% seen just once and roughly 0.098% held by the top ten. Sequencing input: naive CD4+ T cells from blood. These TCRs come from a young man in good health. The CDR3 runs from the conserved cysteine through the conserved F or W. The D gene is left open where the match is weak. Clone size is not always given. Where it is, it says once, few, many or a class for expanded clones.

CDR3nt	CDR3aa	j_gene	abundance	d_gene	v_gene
TGTGCCAGCAGCCTACGAACCGGGGGAGATGGCTACACCTTC	CASSLRTGGDGYTF	TRBJ1-2	-	-	TRBV7-2
TGCGCCAGCAGCCAACCTCGACAGGGCACATTTGGTTACGAGCAGTACTTC	CASSQPRQGTFGYEQYF	TRBJ2-7	-	TRBD1	TRBV4-1
TGTGCCATCAGTGAGTCAAAAGCGCCACAGGGCGATACGCAGTATTTT	CAISESKAPQGDTQYF	TRBJ2-3	-	-	TRBV10-3
TGTGCCAGCAGCTTGGGGAAGACCCAGTACTTC	CASSLGKTQYF	TRBJ2-5	few	-	TRBV11-2
TGTGCCAGCAGTTTACGCGGACGGACAGGGTATTTT	CASSLRGRTGYF	TRBJ1-3	few	TRBD1	TRBV28
TGTGCCAGCAGCGGAACACCTAACACCGGGGAGCTGTTTTTT	CASSGTPNTGELFF	TRBJ2-2	-	-	TRBV28
TGCGCCAGCAGCCTCAACGAGAACAGGGCTTCGAACACCGGGGAGCTGTTTTTT	CASSLNENRASNTGELFF	TRBJ2-2	few	-	TRBV4-3
TGTGCCAGCAGCTTGTCTAAGGGAAACTATGGCTACACCTTC	CASSLSKGNYGYTF	TRBJ1-2	-	-	TRBV5-4
TGTGCCAGCAGTGACCCCCGGACAGTCACCGGGGAGCTGTTTTTT	CASSDPRTVTGELFF	TRBJ2-2	-	-	TRBV25-1
TGTGCCAGCAGCTTAGTTGGCTCAGGCAATCAGCCCCAGCATTTT	CASSLVGSGNQPQHF	TRBJ1-5	-	-	TRBV7-9
TGTGCCAGCAGCAAAGTTAGAGGCAACACCTACGAGCAGTACTTC	CASSKVRGNTYEQYF	TRBJ2-7	-	-	TRBV21-1
TGTGCCAGCAGTTTCCTGGAAGTTTCACCCCTCCACTTT	CASSFLEVSPLHF	TRBJ1-6	few	-	TRBV27
TGTGCCAGCAGTGTGGAGGAGGGCGATTCACCCCTCCACTTT	CASSVEEGDSPLHF	TRBJ1-6	few	-	TRBV6-4
TGTGCCAGCAGTTTTTCTACCTTTGGCTTGAGAACCTACGAGCAGTACTTC	CASSFSTFGLRTYEQYF	TRBJ2-7	few	-	TRBV28
TGCAGCGTTGACGGGCAGCCCAAAAACATTCAGTACTTC	CSVDGQPKNIQYF	TRBJ2-4	-	-	TRBV29-1
TGTGCCAGCAGCCCTCGGGACCAAGAGACCCAGTACTTC	CASSPRDQETQYF	TRBJ2-5	few	-	TRBV7-9
TGTGCCAGCAGCTTCGACAGGGGTAATTACAATGAGCAGTTCTTC	CASSFDRGNYNEQFF	TRBJ2-1	-	TRBD1	TRBV7-2
TGTGCCAGCAGCCCCCGGGGGACAGGGCCCTACGAGCAGTACTTC	CASSPRGTGPYEQYF	TRBJ2-7	-	TRBD1	TRBV7-2
TGTGCCAGCAGGGGACAGGGGGCACAGCCCCAGCATTTT	CASRGQGAQPQHF	TRBJ1-5	few	TRBD1	TRBV6-5
TGTGCCAGCAGTGGAGGTAGCGGGAGCTCCTACAATGAGCAGTTCTTC	CASSGGSGSSYNEQFF	TRBJ2-1	few	TRBD2	TRBV25-1
TGCGCCAGCAGCTATTTCGGAGCTCGCACAGATACGCAGTATTTT	CASSYFGARTDTQYF	TRBJ2-3	-	-	TRBV5-1
TGCGCCAGCACCGCAAGGGGCTCGAATCCGGGAGGGCAGTATTTT	CASTARGSNPGGQYF	TRBJ2-3	few	TRBD2	TRBV4-3
TGTGCCATCAGTGAGTCACCGAAACCCCTCCACTTT	CAISESPKPLHF	TRBJ1-6	few	-	TRBV10-3
TGTGCCAGCAGTCAGGGGGATAACTATGGCTACACCTTC	CASSQGDNYGYTF	TRBJ1-2	-	TRBD1	TRBV28
TGTGCCATCAGTCGGGACAGGGCTCAAGAGACCCAGTACTTC	CAISRDRAQETQYF	TRBJ2-5	few	TRBD1	TRBV10-3
TGTGCCAGCAGCCGCACCCCGGTGGCGGCTGCCTACGAGCAGTACTTC	CASSRTPVAAAYEQYF	TRBJ2-7	-	-	TRBV7-2
TGTGCCAGCTCACCATCCCAAGAGACCCAGTACTTC	CASSPSQETQYF	TRBJ2-5	few	-	TRBV18
TGCAGCGTTGACAAGGGGGCGAGGACTGAAGCTTTCTTT	CSVDKGARTEAFF	TRBJ1-1	-	TRBD1	TRBV29-1
TGTGCCAGCAGATCCGACGGACCAACCTACGAGCAGTACTTC	CASRSDGPTYEQYF	TRBJ2-7	-	-	TRBV6-5
TGTGCCAGCAGCCCAGACAGGGCCTATGGCTACACCTTC	CASSPDRAYGYTF	TRBJ1-2	few	TRBD1	TRBV7-9
TGTGCCAGCAGCCAGGGACGGCACTACGAGCAGTACTTC	CASSQGRHYEQYF	TRBJ2-7	few	-	TRBV7-2
TGTGCCAGCAGCCCTAGATCAGGGGGCAAGGGAAACACCATATATTTT	CASSPRSGGKGNTIYF	TRBJ1-3	few	TRBD1	TRBV7-6
TGTGCCAGCAGCTATGACAAAAACATTCAGTACTTC	CASSYDKNIQYF	TRBJ2-4	-	-	TRBV7-2
TGCGCCAGCAGCATACAACAGGGGGTTCTTGAGACCCAGTACTTC	CASSIQQGVLETQYF	TRBJ2-5	few	TRBD1	TRBV5-1
TGTGCCAGCAAGGGGGATAGCGGGAGAAGGTACGAGCAGTACTTC	CASKGDSGRRYEQYF	TRBJ2-7	-	TRBD2	TRBV25-1
TGTGCCAGCAGCTTGCCCCCCTGGACGGGGAGATTTGAAAAACTGTTTTTT	CASSLPPWTGRFEKLFF	TRBJ1-4	few	-	TRBV7-2
TGTGCCAGCACCTTGGGACAGCAGTTTTCGGAGCAGTACTTC	CASTLGQQFSEQYF	TRBJ2-7	few	TRBD1	TRBV11-2
TGTGCCAGCTCACCCTGGACAGGGAACACAGATACGCAGTATTTT	CASSPWTGNTDTQYF	TRBJ2-3	-	TRBD1	TRBV18
TGTGCCTGGATTGTCCAGGGGGCGGTTTCACCCCTCCACTTT	CAWIVQGAVSPLHF	TRBJ1-6	few	TRBD1	TRBV30
TGTGCCAGCAGCTTTCAAGGTGGCACAGATACGCAGTATTTT	CASSFQGGTDTQYF	TRBJ2-3	few	-	TRBV5-6
TGTGCCAGCAGATTACAGGGGGTCGGGGCCAACGTCCTGACTTTC	CASRLQGVGANVLTF	TRBJ2-6	-	TRBD1	TRBV28
TGTGCCAGCAGGTACCCATCGGAAGAGCAGTACTTC	CASRYPSEEQYF	TRBJ2-7	-	-	TRBV2
TGTGCCAGCAGCTTTACAGGGATGAGAGGGACTGAAGCTTTCTTT	CASSFTGMRGTEAFF	TRBJ1-1	few	-	TRBV6-5
TGTGCCACCCTCGGGACGGGACAAGAGACCCAGTACTTC	CATLGTGQETQYF	TRBJ2-5	-	-	TRBV18
TGTGCCATCAGTGAGACTAGCGGGTCGGTCACAGATACGCAGTATTTT	CAISETSGSVTDTQYF	TRBJ2-3	few	TRBD2	TRBV10-3
TGTGCCAGCAGCCAAGTGACTAGCGGGGCCTACGAGCAGTACTTC	CASSQVTSGAYEQYF	TRBJ2-7	-	TRBD2	TRBV7-6
TGCGCCAGCAGCTTGGCCCCTCAAGAGACCCAGTACTTC	CASSLAPQETQYF	TRBJ2-5	few	-	TRBV5-1
TGTGCCAGCAGCCAAAGGTTTACGAACACCGGGGAGCTGTTTTTT	CASSQRFTNTGELFF	TRBJ2-2	-	-	TRBV14
TGCAGCGTTGTTGCGGGGGGCAGGACCGGGGAGCTGTTTTTT	CSVVAGGRTGELFF	TRBJ2-2	-	TRBD2	TRBV29-1
TGCAGCGGGACTAGCGGGATTAACACCGGGGAGCTGTTTTTT	CSGTSGINTGELFF	TRBJ2-2	few	TRBD2	TRBV29-1
TGTGCCATCAGCGCTAACAGGGTAGTGGAGACCCAGTACTTC	CAISANRVVETQYF	TRBJ2-5	few	-	TRBV10-3
TGTGCCAGCAGCCCTCCGGGACAGGGGAACACTGAAGCTTTCTTT	CASSPPGQGNTEAFF	TRBJ1-1	-	TRBD1	TRBV5-6
TGCAGCGTTGACCGTACGGGGGCGAACACCGAGGAGCTGTTTTTT	CSVDRTGANTEELFF	TRBJ2-2	-	-	TRBV29-1
TGTGCCAGCAGCTCCCACGGCGGGGGGGTCGGTACGCAGTATTTT	CASSSHGGGVGTQYF	TRBJ2-3	few	TRBD2	TRBV7-2